The TCR beta chain under discussion was sequenced for a study of identical twins. After removal of 4 bases from V and 5 bases from J, the junction contained 9 bases not matched to a gene. There are 15 residues in the CDR3. Germline CDR1 reads MGHDK; CDR2 reads SYGVNS. A template switching step contributed a universal primer site, while unique molecular identifiers were present in the cDNA. TCRdb reprocessed the 5' RACE reads via MiXCR and lists one record per CDR3 protein. Of roughly 720,000 distinct CDR3 sequences in the sample, roughly 20% were seen once. This clonotype has more than one count but fewer than ten. The antigen is not known. Study results and limitations: The same donors were not followed; conclusions instead depended on cross-sectional statistical analysis. Twins shared beta out-of-frame sequences in excess, but this excess was weaker.

Separately, the same data were catalogued under a study of T cells expressing NK-cell markers.

This chain uses TRBV25-1 with TRBJ2-7; 9 bases align to TRBD1. The sequenced sample consisted of PBMCs. This sequence originates from a young woman in good health. The DNA for the CDR3 is TGTGCCAGCAGTGTCCTCGGGACAGGGTGGGACGAGCAGTACTTC. Translation gives CASSVLGTGWDEQYF.